This T cell receptor (beta chain) was found in a study of T cells in Graves' hyperthyroidism and ophthalmopathy. Authors of the study amplified TCR beta CDR3 regions from RNA transcripts. Using the HTBI primer set, a first-round RT-PCR was run on the TCR CDR3. TCRdb reprocessed the multiplex PCR reads with MiXCR, giving one entry per CDR3 protein. The data show about 350,000 distinct CDR3 sequences, with roughly 14% seen just once and around 23% held by the top ten. Exclusion of patients followed from uncontrolled infection, other autoimmune disease, pregnancy or lactation. The CDR3 loop spans 14 amino acids. Trimming took 9 bases from V and 3 from J; bases not matched to a gene: 9. Germline CDR1 and CDR2: MDHEN and SYDVKM. This clonotype was picked up many times.

The genes are TRBV28 and TRBJ2-7, with 9 bases matching TRBD1. The sample taken for sequencing was blood. This TCR was sampled from a woman in her twenties or thirties with Graves' hyperthyroidism. CDR3 in amino acids: CASETGGAGYEQYF. CDR3 DNA: TGTGCCAGTGAAACAGGGGGCGCAGGCTACGAGCAGTACTTC.